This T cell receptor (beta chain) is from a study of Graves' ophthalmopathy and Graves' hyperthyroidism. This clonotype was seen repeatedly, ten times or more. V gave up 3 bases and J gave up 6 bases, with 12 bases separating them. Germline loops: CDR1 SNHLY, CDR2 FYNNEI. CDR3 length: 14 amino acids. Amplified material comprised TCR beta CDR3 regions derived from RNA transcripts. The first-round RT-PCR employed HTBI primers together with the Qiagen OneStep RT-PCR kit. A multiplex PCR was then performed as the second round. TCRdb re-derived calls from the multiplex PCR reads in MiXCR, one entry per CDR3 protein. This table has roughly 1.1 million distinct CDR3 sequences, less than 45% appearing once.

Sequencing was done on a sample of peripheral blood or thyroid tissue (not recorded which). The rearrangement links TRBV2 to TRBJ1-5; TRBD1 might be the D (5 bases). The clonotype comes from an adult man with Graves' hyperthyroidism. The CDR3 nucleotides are TGTGCCAGCAGTGACAGGGTGAGGGGTCAGCCCCAGCATTTT. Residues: CASSDRVRGQPQHF.